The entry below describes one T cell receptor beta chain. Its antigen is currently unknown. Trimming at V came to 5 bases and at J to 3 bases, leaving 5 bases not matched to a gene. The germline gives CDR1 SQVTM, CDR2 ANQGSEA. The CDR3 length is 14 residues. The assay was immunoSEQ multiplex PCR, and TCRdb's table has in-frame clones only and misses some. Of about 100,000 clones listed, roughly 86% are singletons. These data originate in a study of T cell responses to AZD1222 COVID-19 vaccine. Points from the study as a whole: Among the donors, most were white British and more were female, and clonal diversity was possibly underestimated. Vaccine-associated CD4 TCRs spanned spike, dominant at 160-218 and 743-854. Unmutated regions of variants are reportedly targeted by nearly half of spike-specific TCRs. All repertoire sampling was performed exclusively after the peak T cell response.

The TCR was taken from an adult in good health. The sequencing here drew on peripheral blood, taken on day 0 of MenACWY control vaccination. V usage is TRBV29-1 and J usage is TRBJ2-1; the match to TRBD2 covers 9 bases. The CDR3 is CSVRAGGDYNEQFF. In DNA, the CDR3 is TGCAGCGTTCGGGCGGGAGGGGACTACAATGAGCAGTTCTTC.